A selection of T cell receptor beta chains follows, all from one sample in a study of blood T cells in healthy people across ages. TCRdb recomputed calls from the 5' RACE reads with MiXCR, one row per CDR3 protein. The table records approximately 2,000,000 distinct CDR3 sequences, about two fifths of them present only once. The sample was blood. These receptors were obtained from a human donor in good health. Each CDR3 is given with its conserved first and last residue.

>TRBJ2-1|TRBV7-9
CASENGNEQFF
>TRBJ2-1|TRBV7-9
CASSNATYRDRGYNEQFF
>TRBJ2-5|TRBV11-2
CASSSVPDYWETQYF
>TRBJ2-7|TRBV12-3/TRBV12-4
CASSLHPGFDYEQYF
>TRBJ2-1|TRBV20-1
CSATVAGYSNEQFF
>TRBJ1-1|TRBV9
CASSPQTGSYTEAFF
>TRBJ1-1|TRBV29-1
CSGEWTGNTEAFF
>TRBJ2-7|TRBV7-2
CASSLMSGGSLYEQYF
>TRBJ2-1|TRBV20-1
CSARDHQRRNEQFF
>TRBJ2-3|TRBV12-3/TRBV12-4
CASSFGGGIADTQYF
>TRBJ1-2|TRBV15
CATSRPGTGNYGYTF
>TRBJ2-5|TRBV7-9
CASSSPGQEIQETQYF
>TRBJ1-2|TRBV7-9
CASKRTGDLYGYTF
>TRBJ2-7|TRBV5-5
CASSPNPGQGLEQYF
>TRBJ1-1|TRBV5-1
CASSPTGTEAFF
>TRBJ1-2|TRBV6-4
CASSDSGSDGYTF
>TRBJ2-1|TRBV5-6
CASSLGASGGPNEQFF
>TRBJ2-3|TRBV12-3/TRBV12-4
CASSLRRGGGADTEYF
>TRBJ2-7|TRBV5-1
CASSVLAGRYEQYF
>TRBJ1-1|TRBV5-1
CASSPGPNTEAFF
>TRBJ2-7|TRBV6-2/TRBV6-3
CASTQGARYEQYF
>TRBJ1-1|TRBV7-2
CASSLRGPQDTEAFF
>TRBJ2-7|TRBV12-3/TRBV12-4
CASSLTGGGALEQYF
>.|TRBV4-2
CASSQKRTGEGETQYF
>TRBJ1-1|TRBV7-6
CASSLPSAGVRTEAFF
>TRBJ1-5|TRBV20-1
CSAFGPGQHSNQPQHF
>TRBJ2-7|TRBV24-1
CATSDNGRAGVDYEQYF
>TRBJ2-7|TRBV20-1
CSARGSRGRTEQYF
>TRBJ2-3|TRBV7-2
CASSSERAALHPTQYF
>TRBJ2-5|TRBV7-9
CASIPGWQETQYF
>TRBJ2-5|TRBV3-1
CASSLSMDGGETQYF
>TRBJ1-1|TRBV2
CASRTVLNTEAFF
>TRBJ1-4|TRBV2
CASSQLQGVPNEKLFF
>TRBJ1-6|TRBV3-1
CASRQYNSPLHF
>TRBJ1-2|TRBV7-9
CASSPYGSYGYTF
>TRBJ1-1|TRBV7-9
CASSLGGHPNTEAFF
>TRBJ2-4|TRBV7-2
CASSFSRSGNIQYF
>TRBJ1-2|TRBV10-2
CANSESWSNGYTF
>TRBJ1-2|TRBV15
CATSTPGQGAANYGYTF
>TRBJ2-6|TRBV7-8
CASSILSSGANVLTF
>TRBJ2-3|TRBV20-1
CSAPPGLSTNLNTQYF
>TRBJ1-6|TRBV6-4
CASSESSGSPLHF
>TRBJ2-3|TRBV3-1
CASSQVPGTGLIRTQYF
>TRBJ1-5|TRBV12-3/TRBV12-4
CASSPKSGVRSNQPQHF
>TRBJ2-1|TRBV29-1
CSVGTSGGVNEQFF
>TRBJ1-2|TRBV15
CATSTMDGGLVGGYTF
>TRBJ2-7|TRBV28
CASSFYRVPYEQYF
>TRBJ1-1|TRBV15
CATSGEGGGVNTEAFF
>TRBJ2-1|TRBV7-2
CASSLPAVLYNEQFF
>TRBJ2-7|TRBV12-3/TRBV12-4
CASSSGRWAYEQYF
>TRBJ2-3|TRBV5-5
CASNRAHTDTQYF
>TRBJ1-2|TRBV12-3/TRBV12-4
CASSPSSGTGNYGYTF
>.|TRBV20-1
CSATGAEETQYF
>TRBJ2-7|TRBV7-8
CASSLNRDGLYEQYF
>TRBJ2-3|TRBV4-3
CASSQAVRDTQYF
>TRBJ2-7|TRBV20-1
CSARSMEGQDPYEQYF
>TRBJ2-5|TRBV20-1
CSARDPSGVGIQYF